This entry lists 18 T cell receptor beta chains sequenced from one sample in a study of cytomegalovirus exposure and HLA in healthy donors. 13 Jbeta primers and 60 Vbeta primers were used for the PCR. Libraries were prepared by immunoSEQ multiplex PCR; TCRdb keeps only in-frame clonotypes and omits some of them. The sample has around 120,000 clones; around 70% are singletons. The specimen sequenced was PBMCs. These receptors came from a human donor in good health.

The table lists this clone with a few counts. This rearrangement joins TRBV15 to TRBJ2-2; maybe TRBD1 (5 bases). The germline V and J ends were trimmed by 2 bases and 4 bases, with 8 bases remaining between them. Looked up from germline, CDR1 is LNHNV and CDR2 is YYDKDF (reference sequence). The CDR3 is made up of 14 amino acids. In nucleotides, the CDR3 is TGTGCCACCAGCAGAATCAGGGTCACCGGGGAGCTGTTTTTT. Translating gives CATSRIRVTGELFF.

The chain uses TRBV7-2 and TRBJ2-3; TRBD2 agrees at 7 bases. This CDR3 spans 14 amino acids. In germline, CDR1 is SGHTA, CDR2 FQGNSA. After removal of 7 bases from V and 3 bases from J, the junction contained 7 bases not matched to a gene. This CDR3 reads CASTRDGGTDTQYF. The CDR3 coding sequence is TGTGCCAGCACCAGGGACGGGGGGACAGATACGCAGTATTTT. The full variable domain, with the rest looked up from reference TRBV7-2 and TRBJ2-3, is GAGVSQSPSNKVTEKGKDVELRCDPISGHTALYWYRQSLGQGLEFLIYFQGNSAPDKSGLPSDRFSAERTGGSVSTLTIQRTQQEDSAVYLCASTRDGGTDTQYFGPGTRLTVL.

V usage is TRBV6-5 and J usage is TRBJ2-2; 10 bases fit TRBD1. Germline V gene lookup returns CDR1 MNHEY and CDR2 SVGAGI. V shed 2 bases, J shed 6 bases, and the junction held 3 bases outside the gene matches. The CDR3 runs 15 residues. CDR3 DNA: TGTGCCAGCAGTTACACCGGGACAGGGGCCGGGGAGCTGTTTTTT. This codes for CASSYTGTGAGELFF.

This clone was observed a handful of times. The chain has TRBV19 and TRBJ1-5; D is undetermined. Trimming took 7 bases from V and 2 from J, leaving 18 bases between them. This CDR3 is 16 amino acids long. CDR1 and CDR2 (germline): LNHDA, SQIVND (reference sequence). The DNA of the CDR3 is TGTGCCAGTAACCCGCCGGGTATTCGGGGCAATCAGCCCCAGCATTTT. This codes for CASNPPGIRGNQPQHF. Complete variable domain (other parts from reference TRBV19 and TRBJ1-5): DGGITQSPKYLFRKEGQNVTLSCEQNLNHDAMYWYRQDPGQGLRLIYYSQIVNDFQKGDIAEGYSVSREKKESFPLTVTSAQKNPTAFYLCASNPPGIRGNQPQHFGDGTRLSIL.

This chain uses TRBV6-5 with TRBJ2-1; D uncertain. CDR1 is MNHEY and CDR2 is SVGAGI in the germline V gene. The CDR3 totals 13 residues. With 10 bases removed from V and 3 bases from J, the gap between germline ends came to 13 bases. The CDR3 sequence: CATIIPLYNEQFF. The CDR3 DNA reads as TGTGCCACCATTATACCACTCTACAATGAGCAGTTCTTC.

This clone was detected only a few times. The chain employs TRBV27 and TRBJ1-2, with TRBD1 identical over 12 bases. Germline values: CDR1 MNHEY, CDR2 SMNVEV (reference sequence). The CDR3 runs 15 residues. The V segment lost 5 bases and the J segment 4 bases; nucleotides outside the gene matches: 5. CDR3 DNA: TGTGCCAGCAGTCCAGGGACAGGGGGCCCCTATGGCTACACCTTC. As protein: CASSPGTGGPYGYTF.

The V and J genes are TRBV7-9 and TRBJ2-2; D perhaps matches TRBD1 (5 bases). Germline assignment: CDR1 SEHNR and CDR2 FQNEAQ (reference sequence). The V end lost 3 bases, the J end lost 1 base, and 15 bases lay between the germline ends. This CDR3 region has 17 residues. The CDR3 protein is CASSFLPGQGNTGELFF. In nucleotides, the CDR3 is TGTGCCAGCAGCTTCCTCCCTGGGCAGGGGAACACCGGGGAGCTGTTTTTT.

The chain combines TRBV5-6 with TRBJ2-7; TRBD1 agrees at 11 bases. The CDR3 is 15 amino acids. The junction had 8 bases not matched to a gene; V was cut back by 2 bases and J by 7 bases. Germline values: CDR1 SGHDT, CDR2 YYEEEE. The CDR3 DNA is TGTGCCAGCAGCTTACCGGGACAGGGGGGAAGGGAGCAGTACTTC. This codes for CASSLPGQGGREQYF. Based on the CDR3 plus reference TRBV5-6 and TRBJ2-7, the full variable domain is DAGVTQSPTHLIKTRGQQVTLRCSPKSGHDTVSWYQQALGQGPQFIFQYYEEEERQRGNFPDRFSGHQFPNYSSELNVNALLLGDSALYLCASSLPGQGGREQYFGPGTRLTVT.

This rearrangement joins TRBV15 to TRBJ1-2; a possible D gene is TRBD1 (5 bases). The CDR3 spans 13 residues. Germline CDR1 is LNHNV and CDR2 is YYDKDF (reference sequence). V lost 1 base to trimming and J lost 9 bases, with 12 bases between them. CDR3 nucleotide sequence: TGTGCCACCAGCAGAGCGGACAAAGGAAGCTACACCTTC. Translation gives CATSRADKGSYTF.

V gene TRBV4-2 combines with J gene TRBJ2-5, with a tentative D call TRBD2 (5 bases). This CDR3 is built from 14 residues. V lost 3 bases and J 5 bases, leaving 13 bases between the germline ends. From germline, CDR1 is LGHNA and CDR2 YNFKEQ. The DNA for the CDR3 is TGTGCCAGCAGCCACTCGACTGGACTGGAGACCCAGTACTTC. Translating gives CASSHSTGLETQYF.

Here the CDR3 reads CASSLAGQIYEQYF. In nucleotides, the CDR3 is TGCGCCAGCAGCTTGGCGGGACAAATCTACGAGCAGTACTTC. V is TRBV5-1 and J is TRBJ2-7; D perhaps matches TRBD1 (6 bases). Germline V gives CDR1 SGHRS, CDR2 YFSETQ. The V end was cut by 0 bases, the J end by 3 bases, with 10 bases between. CDR3 length equals 14 residues.

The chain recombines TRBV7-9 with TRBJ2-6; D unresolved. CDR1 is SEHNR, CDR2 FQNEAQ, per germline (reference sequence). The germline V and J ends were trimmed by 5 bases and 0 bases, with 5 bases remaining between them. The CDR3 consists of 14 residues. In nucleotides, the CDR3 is TGTGCCAGCAGCCCTACCTCTGGGGCCAACGTCCTGACTTTC. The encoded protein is CASSPTSGANVLTF.

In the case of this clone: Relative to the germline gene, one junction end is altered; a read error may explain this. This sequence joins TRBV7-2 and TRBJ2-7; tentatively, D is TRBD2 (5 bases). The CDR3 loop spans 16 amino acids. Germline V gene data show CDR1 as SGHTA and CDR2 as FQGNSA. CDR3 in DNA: TGTGCCAGCAGCCTAGCCATAGCGTCCGCGCTGTACGAGCAGTACTTC. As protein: CASSLAIASALYEQYF.

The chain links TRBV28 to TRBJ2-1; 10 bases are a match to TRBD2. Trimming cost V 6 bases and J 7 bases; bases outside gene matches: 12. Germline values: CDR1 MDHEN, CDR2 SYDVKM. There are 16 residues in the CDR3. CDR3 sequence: CASSLPRLAGLNEQFF. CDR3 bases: TGTGCCAGCAGCTTACCCAGACTAGCGGGTCTGAATGAGCAGTTCTTC. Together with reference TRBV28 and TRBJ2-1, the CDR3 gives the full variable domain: DVKVTQSSRYLVKRTGEKVFLECVQDMDHENMFWYRQDPGLGLRLIYFSYDVKMKEKGDIPEGYSVSREKKERFSLILESASTNQTSMYLCASSLPRLAGLNEQFFGPGTRLTVL.

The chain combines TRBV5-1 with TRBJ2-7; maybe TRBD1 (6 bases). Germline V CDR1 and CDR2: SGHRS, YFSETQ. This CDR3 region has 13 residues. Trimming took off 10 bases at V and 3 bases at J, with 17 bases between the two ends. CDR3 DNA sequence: TGCGCCTCTACGGGCAGGGGTGACTACGAGCAGTACTTC. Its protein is CASTGRGDYEQYF.

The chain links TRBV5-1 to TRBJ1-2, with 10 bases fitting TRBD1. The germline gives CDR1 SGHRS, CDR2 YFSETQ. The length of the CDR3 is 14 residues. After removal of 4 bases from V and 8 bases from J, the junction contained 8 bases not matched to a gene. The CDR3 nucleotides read TGCGCCAGCAGCGGGATGACAGGGGGCGCGGGCTACACCTTC. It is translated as CASSGMTGGAGYTF.

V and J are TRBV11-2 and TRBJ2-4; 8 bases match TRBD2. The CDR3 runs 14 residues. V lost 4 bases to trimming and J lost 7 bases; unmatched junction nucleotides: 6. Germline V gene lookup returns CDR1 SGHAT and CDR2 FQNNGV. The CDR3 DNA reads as TGTGCCAGCAGCTCCGGACTAGCCGGGAACATTCAGTACTTC. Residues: CASSSGLAGNIQYF. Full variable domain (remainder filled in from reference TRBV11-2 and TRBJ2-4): EAGVAQSPRYKIIEKRQSVAFWCNPISGHATLYWYQQILGQGPKLLIQFQNNGVVDDSQLPKDRFSAERLKGVDSTLKIQPAKLEDSAVYLCASSSGLAGNIQYFGAGTRLSVL.

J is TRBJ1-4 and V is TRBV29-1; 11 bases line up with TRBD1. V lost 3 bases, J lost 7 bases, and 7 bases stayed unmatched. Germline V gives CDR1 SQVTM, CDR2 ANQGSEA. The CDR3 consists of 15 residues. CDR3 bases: TGCAGCGTTGACCAGGACAGGGGGCGGGCTGAAAAACTGTTTTTT. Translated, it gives CSVDQDRGRAEKLFF.